This T cell receptor beta chain derives from a study of blood T cell repertoires in COVID-19. Overall study context: The cDNA or gDNA used as material had been derived from T cells, B-cell-depleted T cells, or PBMCs.

Only in-frame clones appear in the TCRdb table, and some are missing; sequencing was by immunoSEQ multiplex PCR. The sample lists 250,000 to 350,000 clones, 75% to 90% seen once, with around 0.8% in the top ten. The ends were cut back, 1 base at V and 7 bases at J, with 14 bases in the middle. The CDR3 consists of 15 residues. CDR1 is LNHDA and CDR2 is SQIVND in the germline V gene (reference sequence). The rearrangement uses TRBV19 and TRBJ1-5; TRBD1 is a possible D gene (6 bases). The receptor's source is a man younger than 40 with acute or convalescent COVID-19. Sequenced sample: peripheral blood. CDR3 DNA sequence: TGTGCCAGTAGTATAGGGCGGCAGGGGTACCAGCCCCAGCATTTT. Its translation: CASSIGRQGYQPQHF.